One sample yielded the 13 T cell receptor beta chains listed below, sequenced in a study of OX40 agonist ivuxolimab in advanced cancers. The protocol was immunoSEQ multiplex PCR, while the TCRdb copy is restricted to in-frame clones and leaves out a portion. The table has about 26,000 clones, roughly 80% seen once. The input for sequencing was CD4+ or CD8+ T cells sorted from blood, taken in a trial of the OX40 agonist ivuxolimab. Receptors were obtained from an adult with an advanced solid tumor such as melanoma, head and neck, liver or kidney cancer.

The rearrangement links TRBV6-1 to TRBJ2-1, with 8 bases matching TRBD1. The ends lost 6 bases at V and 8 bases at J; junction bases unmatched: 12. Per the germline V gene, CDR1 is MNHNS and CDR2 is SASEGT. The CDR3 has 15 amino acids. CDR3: CASRPPGQGKHEQFF. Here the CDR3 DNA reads TGTGCCAGCAGACCCCCCGGACAGGGTAAACATGAGCAGTTCTTC.

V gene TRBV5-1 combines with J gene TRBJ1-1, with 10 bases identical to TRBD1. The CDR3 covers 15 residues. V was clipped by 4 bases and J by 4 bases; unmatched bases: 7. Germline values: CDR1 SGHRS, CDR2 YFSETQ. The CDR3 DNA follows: TGCGCCAGCAGCCTAGCCGGACAGGGGGGCACTGAAGCTTTCTTT. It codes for CASSLAGQGGTEAFF.

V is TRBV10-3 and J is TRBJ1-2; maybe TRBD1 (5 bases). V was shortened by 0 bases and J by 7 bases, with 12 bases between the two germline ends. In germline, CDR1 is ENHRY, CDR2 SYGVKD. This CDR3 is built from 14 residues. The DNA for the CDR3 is TGTGCCATCAGTGAGTCGACTCAGGGATTTGGCTACACCTTC. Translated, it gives CAISESTQGFGYTF.

CDR3 amino acids: CASSPGQVDNQPQHF. In DNA, the CDR3 is TGTGCCAGCAGTCCGGGACAGGTCGACAATCAGCCCCAGCATTTT. V usage is TRBV2 and J usage is TRBJ1-5; 8 bases agree with TRBD1. CDR1 is SNHLY, CDR2 FYNNEI, per germline. V shed 5 bases and J 3 bases; nucleotides not matched to a gene: 6. This CDR3 is built from 15 residues.

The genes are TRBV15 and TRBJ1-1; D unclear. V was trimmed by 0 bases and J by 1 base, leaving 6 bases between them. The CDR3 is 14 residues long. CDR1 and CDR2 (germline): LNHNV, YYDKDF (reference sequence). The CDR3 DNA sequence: TGTGCCACCAGCAGAGACAGGCGGAACACTGAAGCTTTCTTT. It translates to CATSRDRRNTEAFF.

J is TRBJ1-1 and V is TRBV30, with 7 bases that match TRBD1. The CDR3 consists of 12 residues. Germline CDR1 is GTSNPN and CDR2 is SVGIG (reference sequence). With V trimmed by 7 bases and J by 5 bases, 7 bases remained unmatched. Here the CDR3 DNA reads TGTGCCTTCTCCCAGGGGGGGACTGAAGCTTTCTTT. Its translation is CAFSQGGTEAFF.

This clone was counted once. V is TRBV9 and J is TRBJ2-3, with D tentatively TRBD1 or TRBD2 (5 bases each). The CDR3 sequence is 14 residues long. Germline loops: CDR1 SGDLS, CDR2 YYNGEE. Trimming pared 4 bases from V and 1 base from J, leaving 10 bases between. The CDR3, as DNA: TGTGCCAGCAGCCTCGAGGGGCGCACAGATACGCAGTATTTT. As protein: CASSLEGRTDTQYF.

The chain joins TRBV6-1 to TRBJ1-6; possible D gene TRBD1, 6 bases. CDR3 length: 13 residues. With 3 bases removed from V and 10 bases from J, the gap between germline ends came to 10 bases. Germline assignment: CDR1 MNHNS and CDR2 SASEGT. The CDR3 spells CASSDFQGSPLHF. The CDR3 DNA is TGTGCCAGCAGTGACTTCCAGGGGTCACCCCTCCACTTT.

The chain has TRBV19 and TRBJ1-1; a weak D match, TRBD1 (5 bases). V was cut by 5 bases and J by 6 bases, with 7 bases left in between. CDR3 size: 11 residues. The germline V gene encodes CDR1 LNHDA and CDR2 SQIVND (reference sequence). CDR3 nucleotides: TGTGCCAGTAGTTGGGGACCTGAAGCTTTCTTT. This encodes CASSWGPEAFF.

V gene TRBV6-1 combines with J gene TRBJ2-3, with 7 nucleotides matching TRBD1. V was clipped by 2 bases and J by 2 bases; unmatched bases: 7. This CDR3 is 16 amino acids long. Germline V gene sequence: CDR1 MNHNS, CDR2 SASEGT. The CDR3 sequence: CASSEMDRSHTDTQYF. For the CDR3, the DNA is TGTGCCAGCAGTGAAATGGACAGGAGTCACACAGATACGCAGTATTTT.

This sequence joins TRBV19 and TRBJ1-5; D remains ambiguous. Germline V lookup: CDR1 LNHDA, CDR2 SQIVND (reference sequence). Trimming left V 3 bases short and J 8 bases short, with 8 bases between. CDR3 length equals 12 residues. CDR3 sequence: CASSISQKPQHF. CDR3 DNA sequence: TGTGCCAGTAGTATCTCGCAGAAGCCCCAGCATTTT.

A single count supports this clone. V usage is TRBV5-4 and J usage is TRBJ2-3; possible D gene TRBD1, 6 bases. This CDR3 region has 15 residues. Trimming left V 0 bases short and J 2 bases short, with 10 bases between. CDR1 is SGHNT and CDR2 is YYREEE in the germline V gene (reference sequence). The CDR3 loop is CASSLEQGFTDTQYF. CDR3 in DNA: TGTGCCAGCAGCTTGGAACAGGGATTCACAGATACGCAGTATTTT.

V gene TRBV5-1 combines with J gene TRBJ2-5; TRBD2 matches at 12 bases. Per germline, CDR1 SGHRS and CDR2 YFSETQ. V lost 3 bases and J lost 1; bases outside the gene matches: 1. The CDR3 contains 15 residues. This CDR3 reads CASSSLAGGQETQYF. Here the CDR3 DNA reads TGCGCCAGCAGCTCACTAGCGGGGGGCCAAGAGACCCAGTACTTC.